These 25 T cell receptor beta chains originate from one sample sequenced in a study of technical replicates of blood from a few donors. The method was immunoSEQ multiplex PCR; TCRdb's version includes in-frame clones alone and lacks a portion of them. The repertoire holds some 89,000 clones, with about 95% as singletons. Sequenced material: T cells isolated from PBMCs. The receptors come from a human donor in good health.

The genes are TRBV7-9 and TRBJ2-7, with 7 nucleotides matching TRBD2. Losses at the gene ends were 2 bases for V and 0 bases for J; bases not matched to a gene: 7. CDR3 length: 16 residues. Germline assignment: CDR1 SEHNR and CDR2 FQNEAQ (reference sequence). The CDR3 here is CASSLSKGLYSYEQYF. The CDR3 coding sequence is TGTGCCAGCAGCTTATCTAAGGGACTATACTCCTACGAGCAGTACTTC.

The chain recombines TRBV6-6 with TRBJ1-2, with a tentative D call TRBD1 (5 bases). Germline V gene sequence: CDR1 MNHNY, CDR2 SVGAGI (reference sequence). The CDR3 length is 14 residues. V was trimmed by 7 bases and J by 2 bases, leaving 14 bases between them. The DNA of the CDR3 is TGTGCCAGCACCCTCACGGAGGGGAACTATGGCTACACCTTC. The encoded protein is CASTLTEGNYGYTF.

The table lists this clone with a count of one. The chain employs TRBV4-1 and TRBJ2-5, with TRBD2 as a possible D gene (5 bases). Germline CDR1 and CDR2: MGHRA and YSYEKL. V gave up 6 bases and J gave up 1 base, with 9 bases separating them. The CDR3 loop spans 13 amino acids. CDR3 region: CASSIAFQETQYF. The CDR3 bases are TGCGCCAGCAGTATAGCGTTCCAAGAGACCCAGTACTTC.

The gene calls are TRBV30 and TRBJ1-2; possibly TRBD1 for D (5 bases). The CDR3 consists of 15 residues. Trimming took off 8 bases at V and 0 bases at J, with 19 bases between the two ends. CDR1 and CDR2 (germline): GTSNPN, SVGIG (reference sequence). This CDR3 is CARTVGGSANYGYTF. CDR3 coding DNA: TGTGCCCGGACCGTCGGGGGGTCAGCTAACTATGGCTACACCTTC.

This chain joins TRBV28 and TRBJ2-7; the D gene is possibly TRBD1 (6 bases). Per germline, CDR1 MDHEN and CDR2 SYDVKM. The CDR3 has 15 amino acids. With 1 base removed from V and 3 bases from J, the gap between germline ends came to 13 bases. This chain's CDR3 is CASSLFRTDNYEQYF. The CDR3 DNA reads TGTGCCAGCAGTTTATTCCGGACAGATAACTACGAGCAGTACTTC.

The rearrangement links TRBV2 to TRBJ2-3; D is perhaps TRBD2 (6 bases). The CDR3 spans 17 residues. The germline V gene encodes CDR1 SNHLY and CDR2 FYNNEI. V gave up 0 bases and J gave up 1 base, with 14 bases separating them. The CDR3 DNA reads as TGTGCCAGCAGTGAAGCCACTAGAGGAGGGGGCACAGATACGCAGTATTTT. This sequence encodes CASSEATRGGGTDTQYF.

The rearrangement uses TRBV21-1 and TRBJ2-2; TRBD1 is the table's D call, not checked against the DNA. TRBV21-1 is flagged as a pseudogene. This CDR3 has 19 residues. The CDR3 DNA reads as TGTGCCAGCAGCAAAGGGGTACCCGGGACAGGGTATCCCACCGGGGAGCTGTTTTTT. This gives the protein CASSKGVPGTGYPTGELFF.

CDR3 nucleotides: TGCGCCAGCAGCCAAGAGTGGCAGGGGGATGAGGCAACTAATGAAAAACTGTTTTTT. The encoded protein is CASSQEWQGDEATNEKLFF. The gene calls are TRBV4-1 and TRBJ1-4; the match to TRBD1 covers 7 bases. Looked up from germline, CDR1 is MGHRA and CDR2 is YSYEKL. The V and J ends lost 0 bases and 0 bases, in that order; junction bases with no gene match: 10. This CDR3 comprises 19 residues.

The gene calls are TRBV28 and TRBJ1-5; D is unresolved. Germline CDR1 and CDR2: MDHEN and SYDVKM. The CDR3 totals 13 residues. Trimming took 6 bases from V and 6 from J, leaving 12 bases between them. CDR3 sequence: CASSEYEGQPQHF. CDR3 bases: TGTGCCAGCAGCGAATATGAGGGTCAGCCCCAGCATTTT. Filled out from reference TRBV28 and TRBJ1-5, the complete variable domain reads DVKVTQSSRYLVKRTGEKVFLECVQDMDHENMFWYRQDPGLGLRLIYFSYDVKMKEKGDIPEGYSVSREKKERFSLILESASTNQTSMYLCASSEYEGQPQHFGDGTRLSIL.

CDR3 region: CASSYPSGRRNEQFF. Written as DNA, the CDR3 is TGTGCCAGCAGTTACCCCAGCGGGAGGCGCAATGAGCAGTTCTTC. The chain uses TRBV6-6 and TRBJ2-1; the match to TRBD2 covers 9 bases. The J segment lost 6 bases and the V segment lost 2 bases, leaving 5 bases of the junction unmatched. Germline V gene data show CDR1 as MNHNY and CDR2 as SVGAGI (reference sequence). The CDR3 is 15 amino acids.

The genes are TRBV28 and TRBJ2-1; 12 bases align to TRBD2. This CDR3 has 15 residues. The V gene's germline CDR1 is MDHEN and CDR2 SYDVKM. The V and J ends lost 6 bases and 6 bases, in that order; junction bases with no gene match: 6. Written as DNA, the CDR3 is TGTGCCAGCAGCCTTCTGACTAGCGGGAGCAATGAGCAGTTCTTC. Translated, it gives CASSLLTSGSNEQFF.

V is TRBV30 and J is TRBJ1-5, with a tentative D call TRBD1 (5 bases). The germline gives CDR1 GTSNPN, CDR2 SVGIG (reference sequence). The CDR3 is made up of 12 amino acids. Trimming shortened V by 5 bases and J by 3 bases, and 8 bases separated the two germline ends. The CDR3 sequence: CAWGGVNQPQHF. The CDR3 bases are TGTGCCTGGGGAGGGGTCAATCAGCCCCAGCATTTT. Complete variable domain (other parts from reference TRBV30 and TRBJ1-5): SQTIHQWPATLVQPVGSPLSLECTVEGTSNPNLYWYRQAAGRGLQLLFYSVGIGQISSEVPQNLSASRPQDRQFILSSKKLLLSDSGFYLCAWGGVNQPQHFGDGTRLSIL.

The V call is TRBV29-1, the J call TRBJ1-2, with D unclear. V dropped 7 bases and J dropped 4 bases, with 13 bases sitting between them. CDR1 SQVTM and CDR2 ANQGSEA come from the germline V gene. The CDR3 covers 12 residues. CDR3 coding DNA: TGCAGCGGATACCGGTCCTCCTATGGCTACACCTTC. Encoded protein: CSGYRSSYGYTF.

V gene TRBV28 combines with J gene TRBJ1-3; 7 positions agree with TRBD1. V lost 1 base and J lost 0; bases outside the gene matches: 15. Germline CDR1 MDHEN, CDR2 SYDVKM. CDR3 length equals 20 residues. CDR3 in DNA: TGTGCCAGCAGTTTATATAGGGGGACGCTGGACAGGTCCTCTGGAAACACCATATATTTT. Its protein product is CASSLYRGTLDRSSGNTIYF.

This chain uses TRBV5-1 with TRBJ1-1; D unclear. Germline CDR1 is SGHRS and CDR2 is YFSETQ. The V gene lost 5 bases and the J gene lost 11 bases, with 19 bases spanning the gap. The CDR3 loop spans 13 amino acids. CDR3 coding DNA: TGCGCCAGCAGGACTACGGCGGTAAGAGAGGCTTTCTTT. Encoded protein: CASRTTAVREAFF.

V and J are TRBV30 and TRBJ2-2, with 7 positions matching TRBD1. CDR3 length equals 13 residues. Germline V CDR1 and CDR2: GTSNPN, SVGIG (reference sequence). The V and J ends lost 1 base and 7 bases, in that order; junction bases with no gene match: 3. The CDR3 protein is CAWSATGNGELFF. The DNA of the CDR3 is TGTGCCTGGAGTGCGACAGGGAACGGGGAGCTGTTTTTT.

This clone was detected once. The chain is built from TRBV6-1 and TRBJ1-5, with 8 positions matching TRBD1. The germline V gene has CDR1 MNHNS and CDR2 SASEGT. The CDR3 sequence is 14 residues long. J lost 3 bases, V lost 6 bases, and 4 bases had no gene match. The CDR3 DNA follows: TGTGCCAGCAGAGAGACAGGGGACAATCAGCCCCAGCATTTT. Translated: CASRETGDNQPQHF.

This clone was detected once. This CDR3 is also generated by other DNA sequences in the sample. CDR3 bases: TGTGCCAGCAGTTTAAGGGGCCTGACAGATACGCAGTATTTT. Protein product: CASSLRGLTDTQYF. The gene calls are TRBV27 and TRBJ2-3; possible D gene TRBD1, 5 bases. The CDR3 contains 14 residues. Per germline, CDR1 MNHEY and CDR2 SMNVEV (reference sequence). Trimming took 2 bases from V and 3 from J, leaving 9 bases between them.

Written as DNA, the CDR3 is TGTGCCAGCAGCCCAGGCACAGATACGCAGTATTTT. Protein: CASSPGTDTQYF. V and J are TRBV7-3 and TRBJ2-3; D remains ambiguous. CDR1 SGHTA and CDR2 FQGTGA come from the germline V gene. V was shortened by 5 bases and J by 1 base, with 4 bases between the two germline ends. The CDR3 totals 12 residues.

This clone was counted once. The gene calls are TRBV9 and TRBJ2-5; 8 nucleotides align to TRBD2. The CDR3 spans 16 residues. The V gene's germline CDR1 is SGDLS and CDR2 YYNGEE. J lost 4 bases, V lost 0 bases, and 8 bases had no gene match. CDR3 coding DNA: TGTGCCAGCAGCGTAGAAATAACGGGAGGGGGAGAGACCCAGTACTTC. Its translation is CASSVEITGGGETQYF.

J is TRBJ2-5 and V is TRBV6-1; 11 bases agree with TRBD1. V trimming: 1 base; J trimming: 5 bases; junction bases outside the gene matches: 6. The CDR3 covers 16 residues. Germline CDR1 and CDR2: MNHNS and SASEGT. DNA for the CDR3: TGTGCCAGCAGTGAAGGGACAGGGGGCGGGGTCGAGACCCAGTACTTC. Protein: CASSEGTGGGVETQYF.

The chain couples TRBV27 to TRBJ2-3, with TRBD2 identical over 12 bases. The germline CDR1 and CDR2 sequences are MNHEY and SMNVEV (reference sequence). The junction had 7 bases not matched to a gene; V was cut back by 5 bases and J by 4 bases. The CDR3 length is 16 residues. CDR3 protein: CASSTLLAGGPDTQYF. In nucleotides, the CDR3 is TGTGCCAGCAGTACATTACTAGCGGGAGGACCAGATACGCAGTATTTT.

The CDR3 nucleotides are TGTGCCAGTAGTATCGTCGTGAACACCGGGGAGCTGTTTTTT. This codes for CASSIVVNTGELFF. The gene calls are TRBV19 and TRBJ2-2; no clear D. In germline, CDR1 is LNHDA, CDR2 SQIVND (reference sequence). V lost 3 bases and J lost 1, with 6 bases in between. CDR3 length: 14 residues.

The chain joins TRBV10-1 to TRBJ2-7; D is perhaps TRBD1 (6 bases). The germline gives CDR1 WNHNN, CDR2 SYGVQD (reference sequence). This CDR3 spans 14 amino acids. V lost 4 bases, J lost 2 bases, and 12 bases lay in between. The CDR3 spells CASSGFRDTYEQYF. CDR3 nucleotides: TGCGCCAGCAGTGGATTCCGGGACACCTACGAGCAGTACTTC.

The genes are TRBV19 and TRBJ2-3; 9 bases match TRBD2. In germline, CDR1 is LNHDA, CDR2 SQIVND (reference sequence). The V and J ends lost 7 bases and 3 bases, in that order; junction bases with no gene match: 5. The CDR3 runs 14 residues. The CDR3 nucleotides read TGTGCCAGTATCTCGCGGGAGGGAACAGATACGCAGTATTTT. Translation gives CASISREGTDTQYF.